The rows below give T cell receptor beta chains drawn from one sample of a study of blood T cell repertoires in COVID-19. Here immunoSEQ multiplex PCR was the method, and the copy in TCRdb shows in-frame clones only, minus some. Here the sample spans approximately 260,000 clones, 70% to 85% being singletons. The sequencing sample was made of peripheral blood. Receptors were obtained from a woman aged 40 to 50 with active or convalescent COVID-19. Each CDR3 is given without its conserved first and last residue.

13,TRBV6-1,ASSELGREADTQY
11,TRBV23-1,ASSQPENSPLH
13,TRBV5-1,ASSLERGTNEKLF
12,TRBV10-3,AISEGQSYEKLF
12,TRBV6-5,ASSRDISNTEAF
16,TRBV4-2,ASSQESGAGLRGSAQH
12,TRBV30,AWNAVFRTDTQY
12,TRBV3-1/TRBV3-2,ASSQGGLNYGYT
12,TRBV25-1,ASTPDRGHTEAF
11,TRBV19,ASSDRVSYGYT
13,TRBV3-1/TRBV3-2,ASSLGTGEVQPQH